The present T cell receptor beta chain was sequenced within a study of blood T cell repertoires in COVID-19. Study-level information: PBMCs, B-cell-depleted T cells, or T cells provided the cDNA or gDNA that made up the material.

Participant reports of clinical history set cohort assignment. Profiling relied on immunoSEQ multiplex PCR, and the TCRdb table lists in-frame clones only, not all of them. The table includes a few hundred thousand clones, 65% to 90% detected once. Sequencing was done on a sample of PBMCs or T cells enriched from blood (not recorded which). The clonotype was recovered from a woman aged 40 to 50 with acute COVID-19.

The CDR3 is CASSYSGQDGEAFF. The CDR3 DNA reads TGTGCCAGCAGTTACTCGGGACAGGACGGTGAAGCTTTCTTT. This chain uses TRBV6-2 or TRBV6-3 with TRBJ1-1, with 8 bases identical to TRBD1. The V gene end was trimmed by 0 bases and the J gene end by 7 bases; junction bases not matched to a gene: 4. This CDR3 has 14 residues. Per germline, CDR1 MNHEY and CDR2 SVGEGT.